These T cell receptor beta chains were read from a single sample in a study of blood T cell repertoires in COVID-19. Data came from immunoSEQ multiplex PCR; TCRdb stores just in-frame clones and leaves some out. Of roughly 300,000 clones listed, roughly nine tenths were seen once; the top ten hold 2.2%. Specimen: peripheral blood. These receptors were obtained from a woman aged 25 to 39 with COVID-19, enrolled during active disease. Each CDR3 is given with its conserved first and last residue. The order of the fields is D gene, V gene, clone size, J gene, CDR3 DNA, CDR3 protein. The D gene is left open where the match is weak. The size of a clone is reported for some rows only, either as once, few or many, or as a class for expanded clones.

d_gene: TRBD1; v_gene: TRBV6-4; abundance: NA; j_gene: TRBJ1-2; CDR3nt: TGTGCCAGCAGTGAAGTGGGACAGGGGCATGGCTACACCTTC; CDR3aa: CASSEVGQGHGYTF
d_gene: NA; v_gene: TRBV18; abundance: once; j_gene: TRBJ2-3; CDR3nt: TGTGCCAGCTCGCTGGGACTCCCTAGCACAGATACGCAGTATTTT; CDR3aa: CASSLGLPSTDTQYF
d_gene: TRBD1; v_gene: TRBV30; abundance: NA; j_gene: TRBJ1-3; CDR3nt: TGTGCCTGGAGGGATACGGACAGGAGTGGACACACCATATATTTT; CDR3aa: CAWRDTDRSGHTIYF
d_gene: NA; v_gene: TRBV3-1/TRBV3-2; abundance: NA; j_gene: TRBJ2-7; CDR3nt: TGTGCCAGCAGCCCCTTACTAAGCGGACGCTACGAGCAGTACTTC; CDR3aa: CASSPLLSGRYEQYF
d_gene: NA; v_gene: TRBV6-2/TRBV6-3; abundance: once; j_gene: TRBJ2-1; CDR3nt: TGTGCCAGCAGTTACGCTGGCCACAATGAGCAGTTCTTC; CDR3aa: CASSYAGHNEQFF
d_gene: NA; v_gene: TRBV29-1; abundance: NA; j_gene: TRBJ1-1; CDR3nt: TGCAGCGTTGAAAACAGGCAGGGTGGTGAAGCTTTCTTT; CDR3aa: CSVENRQGGEAFF
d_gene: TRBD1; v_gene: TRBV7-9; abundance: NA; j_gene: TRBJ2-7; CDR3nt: TGTGCCAGCAGCAGGGACAGCTCCTACGAGCAGTACTTC; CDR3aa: CASSRDSSYEQYF
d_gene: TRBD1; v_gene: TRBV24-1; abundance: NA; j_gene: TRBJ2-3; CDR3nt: TGTGCCACCAGTGACCTTGGGACAGACACAGATACGCAGTATTTT; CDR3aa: CATSDLGTDTDTQYF
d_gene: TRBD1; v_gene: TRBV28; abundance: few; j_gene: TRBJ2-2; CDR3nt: TGTGCCAGCAGTCTCCCCACAGGGGGAAACACCGGGGAGCTGTTTTTT; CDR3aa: CASSLPTGGNTGELFF
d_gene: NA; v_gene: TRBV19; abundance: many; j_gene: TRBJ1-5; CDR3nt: TGTGCCAGTAGTACCCAAAGCCAGGGTGGCAATCAGCCCCAGCATTTT; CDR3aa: CASSTQSQGGNQPQHF
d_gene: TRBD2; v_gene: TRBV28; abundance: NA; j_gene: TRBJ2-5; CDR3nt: TGTGCCAGCAGTTACTTTGAATGGGGGGGACCCGGAGGGGTAGAAGAGACCCAGTACTTC; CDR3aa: CASSYFEWGGPGGVEETQYF
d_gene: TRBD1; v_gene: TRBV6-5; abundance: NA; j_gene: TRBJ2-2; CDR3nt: TGTGCCAGCAGCCCCCGACAGGGTAGTATCGGGGAGCTGTTTTTT; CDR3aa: CASSPRQGSIGELFF
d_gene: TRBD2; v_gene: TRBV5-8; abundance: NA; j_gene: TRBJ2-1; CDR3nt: TGTGCCAGCAGCTTCAACTCGGGACTAGCGGGAGGGCCAGGGGATGAGCAGTTCTTC; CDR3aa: CASSFNSGLAGGPGDEQFF
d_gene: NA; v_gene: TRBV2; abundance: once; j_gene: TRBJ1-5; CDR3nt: TGTGCCAGCAGTGAACTAGGGAGGGACCAGCCCCAGCATTTT; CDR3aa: CASSELGRDQPQHF
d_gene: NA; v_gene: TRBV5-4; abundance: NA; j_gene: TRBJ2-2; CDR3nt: TGTGCCAGCAGCTCCCCAAGACAGGCCACCGGGGAGCTGTTTTTT; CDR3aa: CASSSPRQATGELFF
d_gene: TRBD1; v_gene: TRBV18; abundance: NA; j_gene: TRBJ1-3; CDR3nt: TGTGCCAGCTCACCGGGACAGACGATAACTGGAAACACCATATATTTT; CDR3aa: CASSPGQTITGNTIYF